Here is one T cell receptor (beta chain) with its context. The data belong to a study of blood T cell repertoires in COVID-19. TCRdb keeps only in-frame clones here, not all; method: immunoSEQ multiplex PCR. This repertoire shows over 70,000 clones, around 82% found once; its top ten account for 10%. V was pared by 1 base and J by 0 bases, with 7 bases between. This CDR3 region has 15 residues. Germline assignment: CDR1 SEHNR and CDR2 FQNEAQ (reference sequence). What was sequenced was peripheral blood. The TCR was taken from a man aged 55 to 70 with acute or convalescent COVID-19. The chain uses TRBV7-9 and TRBJ1-3; the D gene is possibly TRBD1 (5 bases). For the CDR3, the DNA is TGTGCCAGCAGCTTAGAGGGGTTCTCTGGAAACACCATATATTTT. Translating it yields CASSLEGFSGNTIYF. Full variable domain (missing parts from reference TRBV7-9 and TRBJ1-3): DTGVSQNPRHKITKRGQNVTFRCDPISEHNRLYWYRQTLGQGPEFLTYFQNEAQLEKSRLLSDRFSAERPKGSFSTLEIQRTEQGDSAMYLCASSLEGFSGNTIYFGEGSWLTVV.